Reported below is one T cell receptor beta chain. The data stem from a study of technical replicates of blood from a few donors. Assay used: immunoSEQ multiplex PCR; TCRdb lists only in-frame clones, some missing. The sample records tens of thousands of clones, about 91% being singletons. J gave up 11 bases and V 4 bases, and 9 bases lay outside the gene matches. The CDR3 extends over 13 amino acids. CDR1 is SGDLS and CDR2 is YYNGEE in the germline V gene. The rearrangement uses TRBV9 and TRBJ2-4; the match to TRBD1 covers 7 bases. The source of this sequence is a human donor in good health. Sequences were obtained from T cells isolated from PBMCs. The CDR3 sequence is CASSTTAGGVQYF. As DNA, the CDR3 is TGTGCCAGCAGCACAACCGCAGGGGGAGTTCAGTACTTC.